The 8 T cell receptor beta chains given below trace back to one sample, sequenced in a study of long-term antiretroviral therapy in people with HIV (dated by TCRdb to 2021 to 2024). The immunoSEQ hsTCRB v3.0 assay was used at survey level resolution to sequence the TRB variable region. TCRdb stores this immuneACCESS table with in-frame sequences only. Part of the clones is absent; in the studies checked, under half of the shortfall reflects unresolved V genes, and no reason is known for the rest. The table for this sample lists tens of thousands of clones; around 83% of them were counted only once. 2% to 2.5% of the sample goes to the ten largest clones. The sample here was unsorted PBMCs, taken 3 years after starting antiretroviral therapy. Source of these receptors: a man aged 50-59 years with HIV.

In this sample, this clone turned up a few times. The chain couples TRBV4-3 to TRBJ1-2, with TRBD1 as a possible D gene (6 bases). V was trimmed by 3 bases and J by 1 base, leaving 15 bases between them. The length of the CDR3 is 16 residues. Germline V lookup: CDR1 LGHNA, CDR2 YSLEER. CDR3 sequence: CASSHVQGGDNYGYTF. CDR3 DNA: TGCGCCAGCAGCCATGTACAGGGAGGGGATAACTATGGCTACACCTTC.

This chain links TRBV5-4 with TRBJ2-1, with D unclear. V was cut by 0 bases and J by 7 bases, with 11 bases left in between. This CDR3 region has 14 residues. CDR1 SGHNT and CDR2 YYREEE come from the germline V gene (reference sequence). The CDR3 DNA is TGTGCCAGCAGCTTGGGAGCCATCTCTAATGAGCAGTTCTTC. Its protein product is CASSLGAISNEQFF.

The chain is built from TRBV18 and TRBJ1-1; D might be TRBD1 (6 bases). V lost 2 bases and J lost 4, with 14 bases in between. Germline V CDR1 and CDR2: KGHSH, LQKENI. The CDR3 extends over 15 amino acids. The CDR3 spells CASSPFEGGGTEAFF. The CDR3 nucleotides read TGTGCCAGCTCACCATTTGAAGGGGGAGGCACTGAAGCTTTCTTT.

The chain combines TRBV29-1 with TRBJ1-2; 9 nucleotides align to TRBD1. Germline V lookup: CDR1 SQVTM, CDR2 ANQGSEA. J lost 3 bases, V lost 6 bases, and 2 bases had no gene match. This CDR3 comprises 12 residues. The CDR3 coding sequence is TGCAGCGTCGGACAGGGGTACTATGGCTACACCTTC. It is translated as CSVGQGYYGYTF.

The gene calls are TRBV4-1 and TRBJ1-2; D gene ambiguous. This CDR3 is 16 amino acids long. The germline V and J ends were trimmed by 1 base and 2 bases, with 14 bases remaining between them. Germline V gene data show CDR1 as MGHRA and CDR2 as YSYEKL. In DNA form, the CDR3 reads TGCGCCAGCAGCCAAGGGGGTCGAGAGGGAAACTATGGCTACACCTTC. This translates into CASSQGGREGNYGYTF.

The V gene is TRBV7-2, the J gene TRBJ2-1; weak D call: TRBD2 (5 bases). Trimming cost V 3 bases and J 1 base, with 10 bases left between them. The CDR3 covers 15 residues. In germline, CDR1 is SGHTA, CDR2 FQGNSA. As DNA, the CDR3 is TGTGCCAGCAGCTTTGGACTCTTATCCTACAATGAGCAGTTCTTC. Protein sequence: CASSFGLLSYNEQFF.

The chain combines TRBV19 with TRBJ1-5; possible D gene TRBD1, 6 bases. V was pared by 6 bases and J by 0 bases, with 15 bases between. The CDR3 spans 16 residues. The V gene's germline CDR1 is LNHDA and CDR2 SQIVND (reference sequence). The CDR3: CASRISGDHSNQPQHF. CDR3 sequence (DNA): TGTGCCAGTAGGATCTCAGGGGATCATAGCAATCAGCCCCAGCATTTT. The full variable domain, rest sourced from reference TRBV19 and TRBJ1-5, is DGGITQSPKYLFRKEGQNVTLSCEQNLNHDAMYWYRQDPGQGLRLIYYSQIVNDFQKGDIAEGYSVSREKKESFPLTVTSAQKNPTAFYLCASRISGDHSNQPQHFGDGTRLSIL.

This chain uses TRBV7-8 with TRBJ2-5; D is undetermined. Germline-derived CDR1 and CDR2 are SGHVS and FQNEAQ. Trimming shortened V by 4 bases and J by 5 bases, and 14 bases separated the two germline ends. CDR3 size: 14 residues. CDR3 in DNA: TGTGCCAGCAGCTCCCGAGTTACTGCGGAGACCCAGTACTTC. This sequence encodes CASSSRVTAETQYF. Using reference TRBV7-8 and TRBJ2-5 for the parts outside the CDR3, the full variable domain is GAGVSQSPRYKVAKRGQDVALRCDPISGHVSLFWYQQALGQGPEFLTYFQNEAQLDKSGLPSDRFFAERPEGSVSTLKIQRTQQEDSAVYLCASSSRVTAETQYFGPGTRLLVL.